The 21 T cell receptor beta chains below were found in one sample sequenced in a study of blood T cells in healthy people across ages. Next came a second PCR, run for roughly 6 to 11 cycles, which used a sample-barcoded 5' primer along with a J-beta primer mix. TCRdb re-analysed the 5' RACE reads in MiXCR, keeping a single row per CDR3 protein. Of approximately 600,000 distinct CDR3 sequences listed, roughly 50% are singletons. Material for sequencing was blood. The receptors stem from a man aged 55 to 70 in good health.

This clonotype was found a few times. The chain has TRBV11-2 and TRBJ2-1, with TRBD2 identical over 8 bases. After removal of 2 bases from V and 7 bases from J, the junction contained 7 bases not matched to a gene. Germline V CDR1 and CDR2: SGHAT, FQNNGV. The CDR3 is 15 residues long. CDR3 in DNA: TGTGCCAGCAGCTTAACAGCGGGGGTGAGGAATGAGCAGTTCTTC. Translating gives CASSLTAGVRNEQFF.

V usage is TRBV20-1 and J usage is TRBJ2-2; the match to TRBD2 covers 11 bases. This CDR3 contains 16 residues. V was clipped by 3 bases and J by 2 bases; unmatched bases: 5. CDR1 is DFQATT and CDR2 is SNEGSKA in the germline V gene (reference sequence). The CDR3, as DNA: TGCAGTGCTAGGATAGCGGGGGGGTTTAACACCGGGGAGCTGTTTTTT. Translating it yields CSARIAGGFNTGELFF.

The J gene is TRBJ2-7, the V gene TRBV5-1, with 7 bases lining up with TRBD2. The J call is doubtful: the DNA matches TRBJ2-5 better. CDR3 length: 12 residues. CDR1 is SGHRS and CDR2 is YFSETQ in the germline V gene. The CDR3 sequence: CASSSGGQTQYF. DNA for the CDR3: TGCGCCAGCAGCTCGGGGGGTCAGACCCAGTACTTC.

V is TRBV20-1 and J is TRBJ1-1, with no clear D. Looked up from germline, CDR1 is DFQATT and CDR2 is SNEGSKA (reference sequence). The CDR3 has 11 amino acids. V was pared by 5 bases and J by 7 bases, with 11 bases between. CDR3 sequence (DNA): TGCAGTGCTCTAGGGAGAATTGAAGCTTTCTTT. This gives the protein CSALGRIEAFF.

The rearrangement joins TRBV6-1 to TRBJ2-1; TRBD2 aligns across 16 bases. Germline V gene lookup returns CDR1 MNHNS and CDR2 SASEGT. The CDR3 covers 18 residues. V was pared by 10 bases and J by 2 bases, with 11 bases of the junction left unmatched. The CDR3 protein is CATKWGTSGGAAYNEQFF. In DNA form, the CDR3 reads TGTGCCACCAAGTGGGGGACTAGCGGGGGGGCCGCCTACAATGAGCAGTTCTTC.

The CDR3 spells CSALLAGSSYNEQFF. DNA for the CDR3: TGCAGTGCTTTACTAGCGGGGTCGTCCTACAATGAGCAGTTCTTC. The chain uses TRBV20-1 and TRBJ2-1, with 10 bases aligning to TRBD2. This CDR3 region has 15 residues. The J segment lost 1 base and the V segment lost 5 bases, leaving 5 bases of the junction unmatched. Germline CDR1 reads DFQATT; CDR2 reads SNEGSKA (reference sequence).

The CDR3 nucleotides are TGCGCCAGCAGCCCAGGGACAGACAGTGAAGCTTTCTTT. It is translated as CASSPGTDSEAFF. The chain employs TRBV5-1 and TRBJ1-1; 7 bases align to TRBD1. With 4 bases clipped from V and 7 bases from J, the junction kept 7 bases outside the gene matches. In germline, CDR1 is SGHRS, CDR2 YFSETQ. The length of the CDR3 is 13 residues.

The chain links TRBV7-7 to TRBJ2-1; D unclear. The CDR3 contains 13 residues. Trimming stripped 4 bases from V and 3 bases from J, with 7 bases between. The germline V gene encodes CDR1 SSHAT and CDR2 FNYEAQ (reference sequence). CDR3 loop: CASSSQVYNEQFF. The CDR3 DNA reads TGTGCCAGCAGCTCCCAAGTCTACAATGAGCAGTTCTTC.

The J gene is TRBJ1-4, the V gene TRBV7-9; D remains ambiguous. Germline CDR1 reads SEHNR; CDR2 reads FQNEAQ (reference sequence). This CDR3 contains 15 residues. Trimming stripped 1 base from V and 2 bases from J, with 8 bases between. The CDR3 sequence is CASSLGQGTNEKLFF. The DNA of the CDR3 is TGTGCCAGCAGCTTAGGTCAAGGGACTAATGAAAAACTGTTTTTT.

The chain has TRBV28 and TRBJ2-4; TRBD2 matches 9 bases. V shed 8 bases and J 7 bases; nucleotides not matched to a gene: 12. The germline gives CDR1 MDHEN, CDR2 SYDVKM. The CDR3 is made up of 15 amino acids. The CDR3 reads CASRGGGADQNIQYF. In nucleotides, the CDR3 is TGTGCCAGCCGTGGCGGGGGGGCGGATCAGAACATTCAGTACTTC. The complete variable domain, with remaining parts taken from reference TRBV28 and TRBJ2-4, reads DVKVTQSSRYLVKRTGEKVFLECVQDMDHENMFWYRQDPGLGLRLIYFSYDVKMKEKGDIPEGYSVSREKKERFSLILESASTNQTSMYLCASRGGGADQNIQYFGAGTRLSVL.

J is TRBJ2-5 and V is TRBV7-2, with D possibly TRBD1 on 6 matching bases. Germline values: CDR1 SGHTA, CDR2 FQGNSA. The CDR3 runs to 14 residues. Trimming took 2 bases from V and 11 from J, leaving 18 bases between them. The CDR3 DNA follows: TGTGCCAGCAGCTTAAGTTACGGGGACAATGAGCAGTACTTC. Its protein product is CASSLSYGDNEQYF.

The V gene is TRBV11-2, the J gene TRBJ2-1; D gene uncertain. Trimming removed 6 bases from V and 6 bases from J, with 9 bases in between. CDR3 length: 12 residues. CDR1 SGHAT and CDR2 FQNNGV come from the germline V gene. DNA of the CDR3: TGTGCCAGCAGAATAGTCGGCAATGAGCAGTTCTTC. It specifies CASRIVGNEQFF.

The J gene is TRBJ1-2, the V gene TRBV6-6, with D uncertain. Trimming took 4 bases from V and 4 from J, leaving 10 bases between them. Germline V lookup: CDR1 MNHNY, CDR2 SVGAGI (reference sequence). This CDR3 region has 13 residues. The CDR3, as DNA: TGTGCCAGCAGTTCCTCTGTAGCCTATGGCTACACCTTC. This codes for CASSSSVAYGYTF.

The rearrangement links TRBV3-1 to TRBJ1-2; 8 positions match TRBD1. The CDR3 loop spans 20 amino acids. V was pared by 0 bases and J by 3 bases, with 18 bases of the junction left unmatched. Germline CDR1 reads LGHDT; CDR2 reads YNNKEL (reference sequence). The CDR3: CASSQDEVWTGRTVDYGYTF. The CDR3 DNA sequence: TGTGCCAGCAGCCAAGATGAGGTTTGGACAGGGAGGACGGTCGACTATGGCTACACCTTC.

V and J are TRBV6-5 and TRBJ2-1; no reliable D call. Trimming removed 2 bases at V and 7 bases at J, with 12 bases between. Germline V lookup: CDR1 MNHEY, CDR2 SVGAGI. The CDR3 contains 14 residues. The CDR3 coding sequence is TGTGCCAGCAGTTACGGGCTAGTAGGAAATGAGCAGTTCTTC. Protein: CASSYGLVGNEQFF.

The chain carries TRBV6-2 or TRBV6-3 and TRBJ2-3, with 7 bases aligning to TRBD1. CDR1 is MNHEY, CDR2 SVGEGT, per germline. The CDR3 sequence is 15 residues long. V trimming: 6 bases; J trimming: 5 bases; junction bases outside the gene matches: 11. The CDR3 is CASSSGIGGLDTQYF. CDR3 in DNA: TGTGCCAGCAGCTCCGGGATAGGGGGCTTAGATACGCAGTATTTT.

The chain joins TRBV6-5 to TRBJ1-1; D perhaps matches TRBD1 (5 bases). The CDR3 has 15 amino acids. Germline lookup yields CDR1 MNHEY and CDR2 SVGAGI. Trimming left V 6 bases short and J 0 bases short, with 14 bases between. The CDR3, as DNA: TGTGCCAGCAGGTTGCCGGGACTCCTGAACACTGAAGCTTTCTTT. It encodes CASRLPGLLNTEAFF.

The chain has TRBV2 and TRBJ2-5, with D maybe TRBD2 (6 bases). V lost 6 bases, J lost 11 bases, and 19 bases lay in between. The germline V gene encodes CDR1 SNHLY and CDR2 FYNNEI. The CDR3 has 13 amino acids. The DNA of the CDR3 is TGTGCCAGCAGCGGGGAGGCCTACAATGAGCAGTACTTC. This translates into CASSGEAYNEQYF.

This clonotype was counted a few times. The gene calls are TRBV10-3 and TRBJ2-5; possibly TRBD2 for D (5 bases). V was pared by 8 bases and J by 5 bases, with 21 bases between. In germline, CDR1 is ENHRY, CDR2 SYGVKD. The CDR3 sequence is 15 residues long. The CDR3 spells CAISKVGEPGETQYF. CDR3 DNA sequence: TGTGCCATCTCGAAAGTTGGGGAACCGGGGGAGACCCAGTACTTC.

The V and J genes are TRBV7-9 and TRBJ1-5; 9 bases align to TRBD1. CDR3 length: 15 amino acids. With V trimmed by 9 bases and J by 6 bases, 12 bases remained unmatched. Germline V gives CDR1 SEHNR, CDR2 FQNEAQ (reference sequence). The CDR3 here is CASSLGTGSSQPQHF. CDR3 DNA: TGTGCCAGTAGCCTCGGGACAGGGAGTAGTCAGCCCCAGCATTTT.

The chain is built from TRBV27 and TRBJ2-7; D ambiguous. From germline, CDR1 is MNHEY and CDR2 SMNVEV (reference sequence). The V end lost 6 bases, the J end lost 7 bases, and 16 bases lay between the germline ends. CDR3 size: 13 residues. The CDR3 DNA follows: TGTGCCAGCAGCCACCAAAAAAACAATGAGCAGTACTTC. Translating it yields CASSHQKNNEQYF.